This T cell receptor beta chain was identified during a study of T cells in localized non-small cell lung cancer. TCRdb keeps only in-frame clones here, not all; method: immunoSEQ multiplex PCR. The table has roughly 4,000 clones, roughly 24% seen once; the top ten hold roughly 13%. Losses at the gene ends were 4 bases for V and 1 base for J; bases not matched to a gene: 4. CDR1 and CDR2 (germline): KGHSH, LQKENI. The CDR3 length is 16 residues. The material was lung tumor tissue, obtained before any cancer treatment. J is TRBJ1-5 and V is TRBV18; TRBD1 matches at 10 bases. The clonotype originates from a man between 40 and 75 years old with stage II lung adenocarcinoma. The CDR3 DNA follows: TGTGCCAGCTCACGGGGACAGGGGATGAGCAATCAGCCCCAGCATTTT. Amino acid sequence: CASSRGQGMSNQPQHF.